A selection of T cell receptor beta chains follows, all from one sample in a study of CXCR3-negative and CXCR3-positive naive CD8 T cells. Following a re-call of the 5' RACE reads, TCRdb has one entry per CDR3 protein and lacks DNA. The sample holds 60,000 to 65,000 distinct CDR3 sequences. The sequencing sample was made of naive CXCR3+ CD8+ T cells from blood. The receptors stem from a human donor in good health. Some clones in this sample may be carry-over from other donors' samples. The CDR3 runs from the conserved cysteine through the conserved F or W.

V gene,J gene,CDR3 protein
TRBV20-1,TRBJ2-1,CSEVTTGDEQFF
TRBV6-2/TRBV6-3,TRBJ1-1,CASSLSTEAFF
TRBV20-1,TRBJ1-5,CSARSGTTLPSNQPQHF
TRBV6-5,TRBJ2-5,CASSYGARGSSGHPQETQYF
TRBV15,TRBJ2-7,CATSRAPTGFWGGNEQYF
TRBV20-1,TRBJ1-2,CSARTDEGYGYTF
TRBV5-1,TRBJ2-7,CASSGDRGPYEQYF
TRBV6-5,TRBJ1-2,CASSQLANYGYTF
TRBV14,TRBJ1-4,CASSRGSAATNEKLFF
TRBV7-2,TRBJ2-5,CASRAQGQETQYF
TRBV4-3,TRBJ2-7,CASSPAGQGVYEQYF
TRBV20-1,TRBJ1-2,CSARDFKGPAGDGYTF
TRBV6-6,TRBJ2-2,CASSSPPGGSTGELFF
TRBV28,TRBJ2-1,CASSHRRTGVGNEQFF
TRBV29-1,TRBJ1-2,CSVDPRDPRGGYTF
TRBV28,TRBJ2-2,CASSTRTGPGELFF